The text below deals with one TCR beta chain. Original methodology: Estimated nucleated cell counts came from reference gene primer amplification. Method: immunoSEQ multiplex PCR; TCRdb's copy keeps in-frame clones and lacks some. V and J calls plus clone size are reproduced from that table; the DNA served to infer D and trimming. Of about 120,000 clones listed, approximately 80% are singletons. This record belongs to a study of blood T cell repertoires in COVID-19. About the study: The cDNA or gDNA used as material had been derived from T cells, B-cell-depleted T cells, or PBMCs.

CDR3 length: 15 residues. V lost 0 bases to trimming and J lost 3 bases; unmatched junction nucleotides: 4. Germline assignment: CDR1 SGDLS and CDR2 YYNGEE. The chain uses TRBV9 and TRBJ2-3; 7 bases are a match to TRBD2. Sequences were obtained from peripheral blood. This clonotype was sampled from a man in his sixties or seventies with active or convalescent COVID-19. The CDR3 loop is CASSVGAGATDTQYF. DNA for the CDR3: TGTGCCAGCAGCGTAGGGGCGGGAGCGACAGATACGCAGTATTTT.